This section outlines one T cell receptor (beta chain) sequence together with its context. Its target is unknown. The data stem from a study of post-analysis software for immune sequencing data. Study-wide points: By F measure, strong co-clustering occurred among samples prepared in the same batch. Five or six TRBV segments, TRBV5-6, TRBV5-1 and TRBV20-1 among them, were found more frequent in patients than controls.

This CDR3 is 13 amino acids long. Trimming took off 5 bases at V and 4 bases at J, with 8 bases between the two ends. Looked up from germline, CDR1 is MNHEY and CDR2 is SVGAGI. Unique molecular identifiers tagged the TCR beta cDNA libraries. TCRdb re-called the PCR reads with MiXCR, one entry per CDR3 protein. The sample shows 380,000 or so distinct CDR3 sequences, around 33% of them seen only once. The chain joins TRBV6-5 to TRBJ2-2; D is unresolved. The source is a girl between 10 and 17 years old with multiple sclerosis. Sequenced: blood. The CDR3 loop is CASSPDPTGELFF. CDR3 nucleotide sequence: TGTGCCAGCAGTCCAGATCCCACCGGGGAGCTGTTTTTT.